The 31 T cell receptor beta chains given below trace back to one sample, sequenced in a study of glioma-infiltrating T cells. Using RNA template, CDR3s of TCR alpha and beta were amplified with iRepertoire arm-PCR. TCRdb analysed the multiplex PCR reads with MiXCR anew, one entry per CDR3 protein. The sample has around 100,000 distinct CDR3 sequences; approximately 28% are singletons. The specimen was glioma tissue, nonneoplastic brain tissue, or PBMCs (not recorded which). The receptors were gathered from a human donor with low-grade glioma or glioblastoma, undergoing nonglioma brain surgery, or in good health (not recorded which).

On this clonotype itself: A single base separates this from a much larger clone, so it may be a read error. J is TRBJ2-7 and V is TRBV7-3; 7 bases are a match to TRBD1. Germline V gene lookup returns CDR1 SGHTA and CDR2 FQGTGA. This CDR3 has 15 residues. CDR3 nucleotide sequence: TGTGCCGGCAGCCCCAGACCGGGACAGCCCTACGAGCAGTACTTC. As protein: CAGSPRPGQPYEQYF. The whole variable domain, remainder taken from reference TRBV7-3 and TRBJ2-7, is GAGVSQTPSNKVTEKGKYVELRCDPISGHTALYWYRQSLGQGPEFLIYFQGTGAADDSGLPNDRFFAVRPEGSVSTLKIQRTERGDSAVYLCAGSPRPGQPYEQYFGPGTRLTVT.

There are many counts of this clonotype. CDR3 nucleotides: TGTGCCAGCAGCTCCTCCCCTAGCGGGGGGGCGGTACAAGAGACCCAGTACTTC. Residues: CASSSSPSGGAVQETQYF. The chain links TRBV7-2 to TRBJ2-5, with 12 bases lining up with TRBD2. V lost 4 bases and J lost 2; bases outside the gene matches: 11. The CDR3 spans 18 residues. Germline CDR1 SGHTA, CDR2 FQGNSA.

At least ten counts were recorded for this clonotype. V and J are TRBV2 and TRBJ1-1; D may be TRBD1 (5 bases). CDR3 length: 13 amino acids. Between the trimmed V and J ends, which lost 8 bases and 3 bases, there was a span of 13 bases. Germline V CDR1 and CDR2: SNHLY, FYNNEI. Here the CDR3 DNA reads TGTGCCAGCGAGCCCGGACACTACACTGAAGCTTTCTTT. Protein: CASEPGHYTEAFF.

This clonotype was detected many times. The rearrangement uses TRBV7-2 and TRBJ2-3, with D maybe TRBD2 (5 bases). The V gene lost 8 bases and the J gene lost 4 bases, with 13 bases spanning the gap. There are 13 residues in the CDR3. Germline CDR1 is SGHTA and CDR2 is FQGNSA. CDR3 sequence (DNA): TGTGCCAGCGGCCGGGGAGTCTCAGATACGCAGTATTTT. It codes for CASGRGVSDTQYF.

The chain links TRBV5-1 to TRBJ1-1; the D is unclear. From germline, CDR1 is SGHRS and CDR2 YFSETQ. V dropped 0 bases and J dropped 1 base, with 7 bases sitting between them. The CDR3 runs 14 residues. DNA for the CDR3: TGCGCCAGCAGCTTGGGCCCGACGAACACTGAAGCTTTCTTT. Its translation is CASSLGPTNTEAFF.

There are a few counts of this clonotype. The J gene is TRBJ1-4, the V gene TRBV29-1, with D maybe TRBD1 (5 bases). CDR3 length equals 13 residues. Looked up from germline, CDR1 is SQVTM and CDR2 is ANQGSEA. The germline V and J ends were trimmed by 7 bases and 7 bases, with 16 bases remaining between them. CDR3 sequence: CSALGQSSEKLFF. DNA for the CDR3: TGCAGCGCCTTGGGGCAGTCAAGTGAAAAACTGTTTTTT.

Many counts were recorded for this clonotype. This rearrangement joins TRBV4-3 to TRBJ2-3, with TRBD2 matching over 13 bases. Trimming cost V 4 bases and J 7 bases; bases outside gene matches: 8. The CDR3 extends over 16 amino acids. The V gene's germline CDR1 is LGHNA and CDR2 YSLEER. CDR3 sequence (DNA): TGCGCCAGCAGCCCCCAACTAGCGGGGGGGCGACATACGCAGTATTTT. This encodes CASSPQLAGGRHTQYF.

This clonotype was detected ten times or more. CDR3 nucleotide sequence: TGTGCCATCACCCAGACAGGGAACACTGAAGCTTTCTTT. Protein sequence: CAITQTGNTEAFF. The gene calls are TRBV10-3 and TRBJ1-1, with D tentatively TRBD1 (6 bases). Germline lookup yields CDR1 ENHRY and CDR2 SYGVKD. This CDR3 spans 13 amino acids. Trimming removed 7 bases at V and 1 base at J, with 10 bases between.

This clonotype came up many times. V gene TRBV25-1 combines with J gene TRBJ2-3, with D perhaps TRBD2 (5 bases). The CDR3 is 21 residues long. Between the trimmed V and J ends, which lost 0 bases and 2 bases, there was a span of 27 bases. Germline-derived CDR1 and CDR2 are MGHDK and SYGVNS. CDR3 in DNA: TGTGCCAGCAGTGAATACCAGCCCCAGCACCTATATGCCGGGGTCACAGATACGCAGTATTTT. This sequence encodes CASSEYQPQHLYAGVTDTQYF.

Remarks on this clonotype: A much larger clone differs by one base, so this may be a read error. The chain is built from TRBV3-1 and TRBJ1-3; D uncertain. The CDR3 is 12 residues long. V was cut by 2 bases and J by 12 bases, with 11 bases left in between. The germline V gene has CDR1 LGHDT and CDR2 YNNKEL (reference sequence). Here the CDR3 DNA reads TGTGCCAGCAGCCAATCGGCCGGCATCATATATTTT. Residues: CASSQSAGIIYF.

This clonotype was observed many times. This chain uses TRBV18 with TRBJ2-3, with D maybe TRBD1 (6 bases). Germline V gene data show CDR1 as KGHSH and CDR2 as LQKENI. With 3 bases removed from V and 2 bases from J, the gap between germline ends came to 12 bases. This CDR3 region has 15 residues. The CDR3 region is CASSPSRGSTDTQYF. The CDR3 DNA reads TGTGCCAGCTCACCCTCGAGGGGGTCCACAGATACGCAGTATTTT.

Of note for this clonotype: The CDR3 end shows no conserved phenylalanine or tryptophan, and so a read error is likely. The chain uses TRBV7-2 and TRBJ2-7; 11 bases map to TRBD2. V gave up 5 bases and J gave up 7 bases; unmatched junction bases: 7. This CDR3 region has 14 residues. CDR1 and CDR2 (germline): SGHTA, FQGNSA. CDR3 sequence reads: CASSTPSGGKEQYL. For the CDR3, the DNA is TGTGCCAGCAGCACTCCTAGCGGGGGGAAAGAGCAGTACCTC.

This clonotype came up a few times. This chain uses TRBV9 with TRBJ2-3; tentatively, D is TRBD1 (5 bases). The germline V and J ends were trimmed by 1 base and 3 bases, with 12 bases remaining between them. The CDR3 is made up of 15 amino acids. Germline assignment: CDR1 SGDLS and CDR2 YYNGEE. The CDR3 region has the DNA TGTGCCAGCAGCGTACAGGACATCAGTACAGATACGCAGTATTTT. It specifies CASSVQDISTDTQYF.

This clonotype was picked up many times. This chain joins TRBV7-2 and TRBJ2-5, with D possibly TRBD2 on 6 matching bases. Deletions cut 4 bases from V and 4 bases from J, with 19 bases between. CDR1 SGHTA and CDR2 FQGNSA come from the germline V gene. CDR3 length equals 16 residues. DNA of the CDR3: TGTGCCAGCAGCTCCCCGGGACTTCCAAACTTAGAGACCCAGTACTTC. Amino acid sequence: CASSSPGLPNLETQYF.

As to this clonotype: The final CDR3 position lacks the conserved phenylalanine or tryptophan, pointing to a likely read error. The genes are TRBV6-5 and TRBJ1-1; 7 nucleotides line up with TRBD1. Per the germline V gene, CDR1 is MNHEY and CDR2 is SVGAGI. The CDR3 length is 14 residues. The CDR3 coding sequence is TGTGCCATCAGTAAGGGACAGTTGAGCACTGAAGCTTTCCTT. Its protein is CAISKGQLSTEAFL.

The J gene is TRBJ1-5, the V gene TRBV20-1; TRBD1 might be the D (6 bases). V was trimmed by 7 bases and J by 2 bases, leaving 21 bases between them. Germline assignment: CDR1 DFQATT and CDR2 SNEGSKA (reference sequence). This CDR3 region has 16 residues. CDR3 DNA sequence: TGCAGTGTGATTTACAGGGACCACGATGGCAATCAGCCCCAGCATTTT. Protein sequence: CSVIYRDHDGNQPQHF.

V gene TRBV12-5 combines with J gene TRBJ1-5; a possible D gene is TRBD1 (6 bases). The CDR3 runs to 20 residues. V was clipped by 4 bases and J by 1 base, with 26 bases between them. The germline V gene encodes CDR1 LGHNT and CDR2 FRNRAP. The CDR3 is CASGYTILDTGSISNQPQHF. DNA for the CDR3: TGTGCTAGTGGTTACACGATCTTAGACACAGGGTCTATAAGCAATCAGCCCCAGCATTTT.

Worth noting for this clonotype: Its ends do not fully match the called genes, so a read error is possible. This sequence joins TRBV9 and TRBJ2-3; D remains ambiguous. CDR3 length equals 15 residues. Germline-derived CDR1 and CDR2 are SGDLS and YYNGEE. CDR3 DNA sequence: TGTGCCAGCAGCGTCGGCCCACTGACTGTCGATACGGAGTATTTT. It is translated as CASSVGPLTVDTEYF.

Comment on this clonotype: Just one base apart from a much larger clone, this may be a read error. The CDR3 coding sequence is TGTGCCAGCAGTTACCGGGTCACCGGGGAGATGTTTTTT. Amino acids: CASSYRVTGEMFF. The chain links TRBV6-2 or TRBV6-3 to TRBJ2-2; weak D call: TRBD2 (5 bases). The CDR3 is 13 amino acids. CDR1 is MNHEY, CDR2 SVGEGT, per germline.

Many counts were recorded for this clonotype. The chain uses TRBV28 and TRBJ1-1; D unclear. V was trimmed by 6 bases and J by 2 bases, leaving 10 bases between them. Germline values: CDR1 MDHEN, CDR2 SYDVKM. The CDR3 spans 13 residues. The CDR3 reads CASSPNQNTEAFF. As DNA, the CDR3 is TGTGCCAGCAGCCCAAACCAAAACACTGAAGCTTTCTTT.

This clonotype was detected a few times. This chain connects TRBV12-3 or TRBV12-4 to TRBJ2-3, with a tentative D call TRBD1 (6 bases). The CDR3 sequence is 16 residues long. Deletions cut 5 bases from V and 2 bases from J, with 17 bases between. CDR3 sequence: CASSHEPRGFTDTQYF. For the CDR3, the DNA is TGTGCCAGCAGTCACGAACCCAGGGGTTTCACAGATACGCAGTATTTT.

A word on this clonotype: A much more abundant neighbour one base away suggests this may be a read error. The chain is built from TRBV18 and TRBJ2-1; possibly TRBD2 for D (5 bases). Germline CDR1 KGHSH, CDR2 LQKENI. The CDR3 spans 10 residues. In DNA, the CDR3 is TGTGCCAGCTCCGGGAATGACCAGTTCTTC. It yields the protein CASSGNDQFF.

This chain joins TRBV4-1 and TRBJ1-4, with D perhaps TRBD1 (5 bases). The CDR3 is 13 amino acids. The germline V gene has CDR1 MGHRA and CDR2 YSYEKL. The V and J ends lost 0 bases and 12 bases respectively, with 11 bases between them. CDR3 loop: CASSQDGGEELFF. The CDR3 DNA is TGCGCCAGCAGCCAAGATGGAGGGGAAGAACTGTTTTTT.

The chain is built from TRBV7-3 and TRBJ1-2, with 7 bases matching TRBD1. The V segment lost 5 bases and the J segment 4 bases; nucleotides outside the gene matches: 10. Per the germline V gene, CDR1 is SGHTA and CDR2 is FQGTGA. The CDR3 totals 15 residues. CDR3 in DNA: TGTGCCAGCAGCCCACGGGGGGACAGCTCCTATGGCTACACCTTC. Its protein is CASSPRGDSSYGYTF.

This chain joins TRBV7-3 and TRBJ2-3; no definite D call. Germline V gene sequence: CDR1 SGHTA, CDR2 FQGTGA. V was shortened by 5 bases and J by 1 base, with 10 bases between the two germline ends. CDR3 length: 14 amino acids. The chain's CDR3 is CASSPFWGTDTQYF. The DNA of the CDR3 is TGTGCCAGCAGCCCTTTTTGGGGCACAGATACGCAGTATTTT.

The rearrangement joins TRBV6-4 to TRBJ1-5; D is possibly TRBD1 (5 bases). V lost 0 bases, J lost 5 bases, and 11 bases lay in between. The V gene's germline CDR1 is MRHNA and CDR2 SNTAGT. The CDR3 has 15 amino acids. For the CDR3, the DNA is TGTGCCAGCAGTGACTCTCCAGGGTGGGATCAGCCCCAGCATTTT. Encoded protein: CASSDSPGWDQPQHF.

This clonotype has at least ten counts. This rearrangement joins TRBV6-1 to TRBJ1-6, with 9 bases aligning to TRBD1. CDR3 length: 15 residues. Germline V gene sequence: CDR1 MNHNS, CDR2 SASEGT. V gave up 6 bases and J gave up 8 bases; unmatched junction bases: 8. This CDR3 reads CASSQQGAGDSPLHF. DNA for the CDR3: TGTGCCAGCAGCCAACAGGGGGCAGGGGATTCACCCCTCCACTTT.

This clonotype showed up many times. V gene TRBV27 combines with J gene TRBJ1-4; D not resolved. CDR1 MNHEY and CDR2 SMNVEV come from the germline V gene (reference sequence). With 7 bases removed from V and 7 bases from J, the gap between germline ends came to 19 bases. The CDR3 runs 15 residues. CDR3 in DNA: TGTGCCAGCACCTCCTACATAGACACAAGTGAAAAACTGTTTTTT. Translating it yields CASTSYIDTSEKLFF.

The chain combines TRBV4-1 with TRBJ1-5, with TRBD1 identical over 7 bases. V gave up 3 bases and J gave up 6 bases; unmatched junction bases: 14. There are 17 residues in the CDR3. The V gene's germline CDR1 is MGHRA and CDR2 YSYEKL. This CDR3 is CASSHLGAGGPAQPQHF. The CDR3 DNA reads TGCGCCAGCAGCCACTTGGGTGCAGGGGGACCGGCTCAGCCCCAGCATTTT.

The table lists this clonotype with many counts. Written as DNA, the CDR3 is TGTGCCATCTCCCCCGGGGGGACATTAGCTTTCTTT. It yields the protein CAISPGGTLAFF. The rearrangement joins TRBV28 to TRBJ1-1; tentatively, D is TRBD1 (6 bases). Trimming stripped 10 bases from V and 10 bases from J, with 19 bases between. The CDR3 is 12 residues long. Germline CDR1 MDHEN, CDR2 SYDVKM.

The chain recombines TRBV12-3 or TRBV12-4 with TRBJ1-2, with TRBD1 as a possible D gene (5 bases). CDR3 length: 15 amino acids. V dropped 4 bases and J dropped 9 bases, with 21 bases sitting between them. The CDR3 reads CASSYSPDTRGSYTF. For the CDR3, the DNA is TGTGCCAGCAGTTACTCTCCGGACACCCGAGGAAGCTACACCTTC.